This passage covers 18 T cell receptor beta chains from one sample sequenced in a study. TCRdb reprocessed the RT-PCR reads via MiXCR and lists one record per CDR3 protein. The sample consists of about 700,000 distinct CDR3 sequences, over 12% of them appearing once. The sample taken for sequencing was memory CD4+ T cells from blood. The receptors here all came from a female donor in good health, serving as a healthy control.

This clonotype was found many times. The chain couples TRBV12-3 or TRBV12-4 to TRBJ1-4, with a weak D call TRBD1 (6 bases). The CDR3 length is 14 residues. V lost 5 bases and J lost 8, with 15 bases in between. Written as DNA, the CDR3 is TGTGCCAGCAGTCCACTGGGGGCTAGGGAAAAACTGTTTTTT. Its protein product is CASSPLGAREKLFF.

V usage is TRBV11-2 and J usage is TRBJ2-1, with no clear D. The germline CDR1 and CDR2 sequences are SGHAT and FQNNGV. The CDR3 sequence is 16 residues long. V was cut by 6 bases and J by 4 bases, with 19 bases left in between. The CDR3 spells CASSPTNSLRYNEQFF. The DNA of the CDR3 is TGTGCCAGCAGTCCTACTAACTCCCTCCGGTACAATGAGCAGTTCTTC. Drawing the rest from reference TRBV11-2 and TRBJ2-1, the complete variable domain is EAGVAQSPRYKIIEKRQSVAFWCNPISGHATLYWYQQILGQGPKLLIQFQNNGVVDDSQLPKDRFSAERLKGVDSTLKIQPAKLEDSAVYLCASSPTNSLRYNEQFFGPGTRLTVL.

V is TRBV6-1 and J is TRBJ2-3, with D tentatively TRBD2 (6 bases). This CDR3 region has 15 residues. The V end lost 4 bases, the J end lost 2 bases, and 13 bases lay between the germline ends. Germline CDR1 is MNHNS and CDR2 is SASEGT. The DNA for the CDR3 is TGTGCCAGCAGTGTCTTCGGGGGATCCACAGATACGCAGTATTTT. This gives the protein CASSVFGGSTDTQYF.

The chain couples TRBV5-5 to TRBJ2-3, with TRBD2 matching over 7 bases. With 2 bases clipped from V and 2 bases from J, the junction kept 5 bases outside the gene matches. CDR3 size: 15 residues. The V gene's germline CDR1 is SGHKS and CDR2 YYEKEE (reference sequence). In nucleotides, the CDR3 is TGTGCCAGCAGCTTCACAGCGGGGACCACAGATACGCAGTATTTT. Encoded protein: CASSFTAGTTDTQYF.

This rearrangement joins TRBV20-1 to TRBJ2-3, with unresolved D. The CDR3 contains 16 residues. The V and J ends lost 1 base and 5 bases respectively, with 19 bases between them. Germline V gene lookup returns CDR1 DFQATT and CDR2 SNEGSKA (reference sequence). CDR3 protein: CSARAVRKGKGDTQYF. For the CDR3, the DNA is TGCAGTGCTAGAGCGGTTAGAAAGGGAAAGGGAGATACGCAGTATTTT.

The sample holds many counts of this clonotype. The chain links TRBV12-3 or TRBV12-4 to TRBJ2-7; possibly TRBD1 or TRBD2 for D (6 bases each). The CDR3 runs 16 residues. The V gene lost 6 bases and the J gene lost 2 bases, with 20 bases spanning the gap. CDR3 bases: TGTGCCAGCAGCTATTCACAGGGACTGCAGACCTACGAGCAGTACTTC. It translates to CASSYSQGLQTYEQYF.

V usage is TRBV18 and J usage is TRBJ2-7; D possibly matches TRBD1 or TRBD2 (5 bases each). The CDR3 loop spans 14 amino acids. CDR1 is KGHSH and CDR2 is LQKENI in the germline V gene. Trimming cost V 0 bases and J 6 bases, with 12 bases left between them. The CDR3 DNA is TGTGCCAGCTCACCACCGAAGGGGACGGGCGAGCAGTACTTC. Protein product: CASSPPKGTGEQYF.

A few counts support this clonotype. This chain joins TRBV7-2 and TRBJ2-7, with a weak D call TRBD2 (5 bases). V shed 1 base and J shed 0 bases, with 13 bases lying between them. The CDR3 loop spans 16 amino acids. The V gene's germline CDR1 is SGHTA and CDR2 FQGNSA. CDR3 bases: TGTGCCAGCAGCTTAGTCGGGAACTCGGGCTCCTACGAGCAGTACTTC. It is translated as CASSLVGNSGSYEQYF.

This clonotype was recorded at least ten times. V and J are TRBV29-1 and TRBJ1-1, with 7 bases identical to TRBD1. The ends lost 3 bases at V and 1 base at J; junction bases unmatched: 2. The length of the CDR3 is 13 residues. Germline V CDR1 and CDR2: SQVTM, ANQGSEA. CDR3 nucleotide sequence: TGCAGCGTTGACCGGGACAGGAACACTGAAGCTTTCTTT. Protein: CSVDRDRNTEAFF.

The CDR3 is CASSLRVETAGSYTF. As DNA, the CDR3 is TGTGCCAGCAGCCTAAGGGTTGAGACAGCAGGGAGCTACACCTTC. This sequence joins TRBV6-6 and TRBJ1-2; D might be TRBD1 (5 bases). CDR1 and CDR2 (germline): MNHNY, SVGAGI (reference sequence). There are 15 residues in the CDR3. Trimming shortened V by 6 bases and J by 9 bases, and 23 bases separated the two germline ends.

The V call is TRBV4-3, the J call TRBJ1-2; D gene uncertain. Trimming left V 0 bases short and J 9 bases short, with 8 bases between. Germline CDR1 is LGHNA and CDR2 is YSLEER. The CDR3 is 12 amino acids. The CDR3 bases are TGCGCCAGCAGCCAAGAGCTGGAAAGCTACACCTTC. Translation: CASSQELESYTF.

This clonotype was seen only a few times. V gene TRBV13 combines with J gene TRBJ2-3; 9 bases line up with TRBD1. V was clipped by 7 bases and J by 2 bases; unmatched bases: 13. Germline V gene lookup returns CDR1 PRHDT and CDR2 FYEKMQ (reference sequence). The length of the CDR3 is 17 residues. The CDR3 loop is CASNQRTGQGHTDTQYF. The DNA for the CDR3 is TGTGCCAGCAATCAAAGGACGGGACAGGGCCACACAGATACGCAGTATTTT. Full variable domain (remainder filled in from reference TRBV13 and TRBJ2-3): AAGVIQSPRHLIKEKRETATLKCYPIPRHDTVYWYQQGPGQDPQFLISFYEKMQSDKGSIPDRFSAQQFSDYHSELNMSSLELGDSALYFCASNQRTGQGHTDTQYFGPGTRLTVL.

This clonotype was seen a few times. This chain connects TRBV20-1 to TRBJ2-7, with 8 bases matching TRBD2. After removal of 3 bases from V and 6 bases from J, the junction contained 10 bases not matched to a gene. The V gene's germline CDR1 is DFQATT and CDR2 SNEGSKA (reference sequence). This CDR3 has 14 residues. The CDR3 sequence is CSASLPGLVGEQYF. In DNA form, the CDR3 reads TGCAGTGCTAGTTTACCGGGACTAGTAGGCGAGCAGTACTTC.

This chain links TRBV20-1 with TRBJ1-3; D possibly corresponds to TRBD1 (6 bases). Deletions cut 8 bases from V and 4 bases from J, with 21 bases between. Germline V CDR1 and CDR2: DFQATT, SNEGSKA (reference sequence). The CDR3 runs to 15 residues. The DNA of the CDR3 is TGCAGTTCCTTGATGATGACAGGAGGAGGAAACACCATATATTTT. As protein: CSSLMMTGGGNTIYF.

This clonotype has only a few counts. The chain has TRBV25-1 and TRBJ2-3; no definite D call. Germline CDR1 is MGHDK and CDR2 is SYGVNS. Trimming shortened V by 4 bases and J by 4 bases, and 12 bases separated the two germline ends. The CDR3 extends over 14 amino acids. CDR3 nucleotide sequence: TGTGCCAGCAGTGTGGCCCAGAAAGCAGATACGCAGTATTTT. Translated, it gives CASSVAQKADTQYF. The full variable domain, completed using reference TRBV25-1 and TRBJ2-3, is EADIYQTPRYLVIGTGKKITLECSQTMGHDKMYWYQQDPGMELHLIHYSYGVNSTEKGDLSSESTVSRIRTEHFPLTLESARPSHTSQYLCASSVAQKADTQYFGPGTRLTVL.

The V call is TRBV5-1, the J call TRBJ2-5, with D tentatively TRBD1 or TRBD2 (5 bases each). The CDR3 has 15 residues. Germline assignment: CDR1 SGHRS and CDR2 YFSETQ. Trimming removed 0 bases at V and 4 bases at J, with 13 bases between. The CDR3 coding sequence is TGCGCCAGCAGCTTGGGGGACGGGGTCGGAGAGACCCAGTACTTC. This codes for CASSLGDGVGETQYF.

This clonotype showed up just a few times. J is TRBJ1-2 and V is TRBV20-1; D not resolved. Deletions cut 0 bases from V and 4 bases from J, with 3 bases between. The germline gives CDR1 DFQATT, CDR2 SNEGSKA (reference sequence). The length of the CDR3 is 11 residues. CDR3 nucleotides: TGCAGTGCTAGAGACGGCTATGGCTACACCTTC. This encodes CSARDGYGYTF.

As DNA, the CDR3 is TGTGCCAGCAGCGTAGACGGGGTCTACAATGAGCAGTTCTTC. This codes for CASSVDGVYNEQFF. V gene TRBV9 combines with J gene TRBJ2-1; a weak D match, TRBD2 (5 bases). With 0 bases removed from V and 3 bases from J, the gap between germline ends came to 7 bases. The CDR3 has 14 amino acids. CDR1 SGDLS and CDR2 YYNGEE come from the germline V gene.